The 27 T cell receptor beta chains presented below share a single source sample, sequenced in a study of T-cell reconstitution after alpha-beta-depleted transplantation in children. Unique molecular identifiers were incorporated during preparation of the TCRbeta library. MiXCR, applied by TCRdb to the PCR reads, yields one record per CDR3 protein. The sample includes about 980,000 distinct CDR3 sequences, around 30% of them seen just once. Here the sequenced sample was PBMCs, mostly from graft donor cells, taken 360 days after TCRalphabeta/CD19-depleted stem cell transplant. The receptor source for this set is a boy younger than two who had a stem cell transplant for SCID, so the T cells may come from the graft donor.

The chain has TRBV5-1 and TRBJ2-5, with D unclear. Trimming took 0 bases from V and 2 from J, leaving 11 bases between them. Germline CDR1 and CDR2: SGHRS and YFSETQ. This CDR3 is built from 15 residues. The CDR3 loop reads CASSLVNVGQETQYF. The CDR3 DNA follows: TGCGCCAGCAGCTTGGTCAACGTAGGGCAAGAGACCCAGTACTTC.

The CDR3 protein is CATSAPDRNTGELFF. CDR3 nucleotide sequence: TGTGCCACCAGTGCCCCGGACAGGAACACCGGGGAGCTGTTTTTT. The V call is TRBV24-1, the J call TRBJ2-2, with D tentatively TRBD1 (6 bases). The CDR3 is made up of 15 amino acids. The germline V gene encodes CDR1 KGHDR and CDR2 SFDVKD. V lost 5 bases and J 1 base, leaving 10 bases between the germline ends.

This chain connects TRBV5-1 to TRBJ1-1; 10 bases map to TRBD1. V dropped 7 bases and J dropped 3; count of bases not matched to a gene: 9. Germline CDR1 SGHRS, CDR2 YFSETQ. The CDR3 sequence is 15 residues long. The CDR3 protein is CASADPGQGYTEAFF. CDR3 nucleotide sequence: TGCGCCAGCGCAGACCCGGGACAGGGGTACACTGAAGCTTTCTTT. Looking up the rest from reference TRBV5-1 and TRBJ1-1 gives the full variable domain: KAGVTQTPRYLIKTRGQQVTLSCSPISGHRSVSWYQQTPGQGLQFLFEYFSETQRNKGNFPGRFSGRQFSNSRSEMNVSTLELGDSALYLCASADPGQGYTEAFFGQGTRLTVV.

CDR3 sequence: CASSSSDPDTQYF. CDR3 coding DNA: TGTGCCAGCAGCTCTAGCGACCCCGATACGCAGTATTTT. J is TRBJ2-3 and V is TRBV13; TRBD2 might be the D (6 bases). With 4 bases removed from V and 6 bases from J, the gap between germline ends came to 11 bases. Germline assignment: CDR1 PRHDT and CDR2 FYEKMQ (reference sequence). CDR3 length: 13 amino acids.

This chain connects TRBV7-2 to TRBJ2-3, with D perhaps assigned TRBD1 or TRBD2 (6 bases each). Germline V lookup: CDR1 SGHTA, CDR2 FQGNSA. Between the trimmed V and J ends, which lost 6 bases and 5 bases, there was a span of 18 bases. The CDR3 runs to 15 residues. Here the CDR3 reads CASRLMGGPRDTQYF. The CDR3 DNA sequence: TGTGCCAGCAGGCTAATGGGGGGCCCCAGAGATACGCAGTATTTT.

CDR3 protein: CSASQGPTYEQYF. The CDR3 DNA sequence: TGCAGTGCTAGTCAGGGACCGACCTACGAGCAGTACTTC. This chain joins TRBV20-1 and TRBJ2-7; D is tentatively TRBD1 or TRBD2 (5 bases each). The V and J ends lost 3 bases and 2 bases respectively, with 11 bases between them. CDR1 DFQATT and CDR2 SNEGSKA come from the germline V gene (reference sequence). CDR3 size: 13 residues.

In its sample, this clonotype was seen a few times. The J gene is TRBJ2-7, the V gene TRBV5-6, with D perhaps TRBD1 or TRBD2 (6 bases each). CDR1 and CDR2 (germline): SGHDT, YYEEEE. This CDR3 comprises 15 residues. The V gene lost 4 bases and the J gene lost 5 bases, with 19 bases spanning the gap. CDR3 residues: CASSPAHQGRHEQYF. For the CDR3, the DNA is TGTGCCAGCAGCCCCGCTCATCAGGGGAGGCACGAGCAGTACTTC. The full variable domain, completed using reference TRBV5-6 and TRBJ2-7, is DAGVTQSPTHLIKTRGQQVTLRCSPKSGHDTVSWYQQALGQGPQFIFQYYEEEERQRGNFPDRFSGHQFPNYSSELNVNALLLGDSALYLCASSPAHQGRHEQYFGPGTRLTVT.

This clonotype was observed once. This sequence joins TRBV20-1 and TRBJ2-7; the match to TRBD2 covers 8 bases. The germline gives CDR1 DFQATT, CDR2 SNEGSKA (reference sequence). The CDR3 extends over 14 amino acids. V dropped 6 bases and J dropped 5; count of bases not matched to a gene: 12. The CDR3 protein is CSAWGGLGIDEQYF. CDR3 DNA sequence: TGCAGTGCCTGGGGGGGACTAGGAATAGACGAGCAGTACTTC.

This chain connects TRBV7-8 to TRBJ2-5; D perhaps matches TRBD1 (5 bases). This CDR3 spans 14 amino acids. Germline assignment: CDR1 SGHVS and CDR2 FQNEAQ. The V end lost 1 base, the J end lost 8 bases, and 14 bases lay between the germline ends. CDR3 sequence: CASSLVQGLVTQYF. The CDR3 DNA reads TGTGCCAGCAGCTTAGTCCAGGGCCTAGTTACCCAGTACTTC.

The V gene is TRBV28, the J gene TRBJ2-7; D tentatively fits TRBD1 or TRBD2 (5 bases each). The CDR3 loop spans 15 amino acids. Germline CDR1 is MDHEN and CDR2 is SYDVKM. Trimming cost V 3 bases and J 2 bases, with 14 bases left between them. The CDR3 DNA follows: TGTGCCAGCAGTTTTGGGAGTAGACAGACCTACGAGCAGTACTTC. It specifies CASSFGSRQTYEQYF.

This clonotype was counted many times. V and J are TRBV7-3 and TRBJ2-1, with 8 bases aligning to TRBD2. V gave up 4 bases and J gave up 6 bases; unmatched junction bases: 5. The V gene's germline CDR1 is SGHTA and CDR2 FQGTGA. The CDR3 length is 14 residues. The CDR3 region is CASSWTSISNEQFF. The CDR3 DNA reads TGTGCCAGCAGCTGGACTAGCATCTCCAATGAGCAGTTCTTC.

The rearrangement uses TRBV4-1 and TRBJ1-4; D may be TRBD1 (5 bases). The CDR3 loop spans 15 amino acids. Germline CDR1 and CDR2: MGHRA and YSYEKL. V lost 0 bases to trimming and J lost 5 bases, with 10 bases between them. This CDR3 reads CASSQDRGSNEKLFF. As DNA, the CDR3 is TGCGCCAGCAGCCAAGATAGGGGCTCCAATGAAAAACTGTTTTTT.

J is TRBJ1-4 and V is TRBV12-3 or TRBV12-4, with D hard to call. V was shortened by 5 bases and J by 0 bases, with 13 bases between the two germline ends. The CDR3 totals 16 residues. The CDR3 nucleotides read TGTGCCAGCAGTCCGAGGTGGACGGCAACTAATGAAAAACTGTTTTTT. It is translated as CASSPRWTATNEKLFF.

The V gene is TRBV5-5, the J gene TRBJ2-7; 10 bases map to TRBD2. Germline V lookup: CDR1 SGHKS, CDR2 YYEKEE (reference sequence). This CDR3 region has 15 residues. The junction had 6 bases not matched to a gene; V was cut back by 4 bases and J by 2 bases. This CDR3 reads CASSLSGGSTYEQYF. CDR3 sequence (DNA): TGTGCCAGCAGCCTTAGCGGGGGGTCTACCTACGAGCAGTACTTC.

In this sample, this clonotype turned up a few times. V is TRBV12-3 or TRBV12-4 and J is TRBJ2-6; 8 bases are shared with TRBD1. The CDR3 loop spans 16 amino acids. The ends lost 6 bases at V and 0 bases at J; junction bases unmatched: 4. The CDR3 here is CASRRDRPSGANVLTF. In DNA, the CDR3 is TGTGCCAGCAGGCGGGACAGGCCCTCTGGGGCCAACGTCCTGACTTTC.

This clonotype was seen only a few times. The chain links TRBV12-3 or TRBV12-4 to TRBJ2-1; TRBD2 matches 9 bases. The CDR3 contains 15 residues. V was clipped by 3 bases and J by 9 bases; unmatched bases: 9. The DNA of the CDR3 is TGTGCCAGCAGTTTCGTGGCGGGGGGGCCTCTTGAGCAGTTCTTC. This gives the protein CASSFVAGGPLEQFF.

This clonotype was seen a few times. The J gene is TRBJ2-7, the V gene TRBV20-1; D may be TRBD1 (6 bases). Trimming took 3 bases from V and 3 from J, leaving 15 bases between them. Per germline, CDR1 DFQATT and CDR2 SNEGSKA (reference sequence). The CDR3 has 14 amino acids. The CDR3 region is CSASPLGGYYEQYF. Here the CDR3 DNA reads TGCAGTGCTAGCCCTCTTGGGGGCTACTACGAGCAGTACTTC.

This clonotype has a handful of counts. The genes are TRBV12-3 or TRBV12-4 and TRBJ2-5; D gene uncertain. Trimming removed 6 bases at V and 4 bases at J, with 18 bases between. The CDR3 runs to 15 residues. The CDR3 sequence is CASRDVGMPRETQYF. The DNA of the CDR3 is TGTGCCAGCAGGGACGTGGGCATGCCTAGAGAGACCCAGTACTTC.

This chain links TRBV10-3 with TRBJ2-6, with D uncertain. This CDR3 has 17 amino acids. The germline V gene has CDR1 ENHRY and CDR2 SYGVKD. V dropped 4 bases and J dropped 2 bases, with 15 bases sitting between them. The CDR3 DNA reads TGTGCCATCAGTGTGGAGTTCGCAGTGGCTGGGGCCAACGTCCTGACTTTC. Residues: CAISVEFAVAGANVLTF.

This clonotype has just a few counts. The J gene is TRBJ2-3, the V gene TRBV3-1; 9 bases line up with TRBD2. V lost 8 bases, J lost 2 bases, and 14 bases stayed unmatched. The CDR3 has 17 amino acids. Germline CDR1 and CDR2: LGHDT and YNNKEL (reference sequence). The CDR3 coding sequence is TGTGCCAGCTTGGGGACTAGCCAGGGGCCCTACACAGATACGCAGTATTTT. It specifies CASLGTSQGPYTDTQYF.

The J gene is TRBJ2-7, the V gene TRBV4-1, with 7 nucleotides matching TRBD2. With 5 bases clipped from V and 7 bases from J, the junction kept 8 bases outside the gene matches. Germline V gene data show CDR1 as MGHRA and CDR2 as YSYEKL. The CDR3 covers 13 residues. The CDR3 nucleotides are TGCGCCAGCAGCGTGGGGCGGGGGTATGAGCAGTACTTC. Translation: CASSVGRGYEQYF.

The chain uses TRBV25-1 and TRBJ1-6, with D unclear. The CDR3 length is 12 residues. Germline CDR1 is MGHDK and CDR2 is SYGVNS. Trimming cost V 3 bases and J 8 bases, with 5 bases left between them. CDR3 DNA: TGTGCCAGCAGTGATCCCCATTCACCCCTCCACTTT. It encodes CASSDPHSPLHF.

This clonotype was seen at least ten times. V is TRBV5-5 and J is TRBJ2-5; D not certain. Germline CDR1 and CDR2: SGHKS and YYEKEE (reference sequence). This CDR3 has 13 residues. V lost 1 base to trimming and J lost 5 bases, with 9 bases between them. The chain's CDR3 is CASSLPVEETQYF. CDR3 nucleotide sequence: TGTGCCAGCAGCTTGCCCGTCGAGGAGACCCAGTACTTC. The variable domain in full, with the rest retrieved from reference TRBV5-5 and TRBJ2-5, is DAGVTQSPTHLIKTRGQQVTLRCSPISGHKSVSWYQQVLGQGPQFIFQYYEKEERGRGNFPDRFSARQFPNYSSELNVNALLLGDSALYLCASSLPVEETQYFGPGTRLLVL.

This rearrangement joins TRBV2 to TRBJ1-2; TRBD1 matches at 8 bases. The V gene's germline CDR1 is SNHLY and CDR2 FYNNEI. The V gene end was trimmed by 6 bases and the J gene end by 4 bases; junction bases not matched to a gene: 7. The CDR3 has 14 amino acids. CDR3 region: CASRPGQGSYGYTF. The CDR3 DNA reads TGTGCCAGCAGGCCCGGACAGGGAAGCTATGGCTACACCTTC.

This clonotype was counted ten times or more. This rearrangement joins TRBV27 to TRBJ2-4; no clear D. Germline-derived CDR1 and CDR2 are MNHEY and SMNVEV (reference sequence). The CDR3 totals 14 residues. V was shortened by 2 bases and J by 9 bases, with 14 bases between the two germline ends. This chain's CDR3 is CASSLDGVASIQYF. In DNA, the CDR3 is TGTGCCAGCAGTTTAGACGGTGTCGCAAGCATTCAGTACTTC.

V is TRBV12-3 or TRBV12-4 and J is TRBJ2-1; TRBD2 might be the D (6 bases). V was clipped by 11 bases and J by 0 bases, with 11 bases between them. This CDR3 contains 13 residues. The CDR3 here is CAAGDSSYNEQFF. The CDR3 nucleotides are TGTGCCGCTGGGGACTCCTCCTACAATGAGCAGTTCTTC.

This clonotype has a handful of counts. This chain connects TRBV5-6 to TRBJ2-7, with 7 bases identical to TRBD2. With 0 bases clipped from V and 7 bases from J, the junction kept 10 bases outside the gene matches. CDR1 is SGHDT, CDR2 YYEEEE, per germline. This CDR3 has 15 residues. The CDR3 sequence is CASSLEEYPGGEQYF. The CDR3 region has the DNA TGTGCCAGCAGCTTGGAAGAGTACCCGGGGGGAGAGCAGTACTTC.